Shown below are 18 T cell receptor beta chains from a single sample sequenced in a study of T cell responses to AZD1222 COVID-19 vaccine. Libraries were prepared by immunoSEQ multiplex PCR; TCRdb keeps only in-frame clonotypes and omits some of them. The table has about 110,000 clones, 88% seen once. This sample comprised peripheral blood, obtained on day 0 of MenACWY control vaccination. Every receptor here comes from an adult in good health.

V gene TRBV4-2 combines with J gene TRBJ2-1, with TRBD1 as a possible D gene (5 bases). CDR1 and CDR2 from the germline V gene are LGHNA and YNFKEQ. V was clipped by 5 bases and J by 1 base, with 15 bases between them. This CDR3 is 16 amino acids long. This CDR3 reads CASSVHRRRSYNEQFF. The CDR3 region has the DNA TGTGCCAGCAGCGTCCACAGGCGTAGATCCTACAATGAGCAGTTCTTC.

The chain couples TRBV5-5 to TRBJ1-6, with D possibly being TRBD1 (5 bases). The CDR3 covers 12 residues. With 4 bases removed from V and 7 bases from J, the gap between germline ends came to 6 bases. Germline CDR1 and CDR2: SGHKS and YYEKEE (reference sequence). CDR3 amino acids: CASSQGNSPLHF. In DNA form, the CDR3 reads TGTGCCAGCAGCCAGGGAAATTCACCCCTCCACTTT.

The gene calls are TRBV12-5 and TRBJ1-1; tentatively, D is TRBD1 (6 bases). Trimming stripped 6 bases from V and 0 bases from J, with 14 bases between. The CDR3 runs to 15 residues. Germline CDR1 is LGHNT and CDR2 is FRNRAP. The CDR3 loop reads CASGRGQSLNTEAFF. CDR3 coding DNA: TGTGCTAGTGGACGAGGACAGAGTTTGAACACTGAAGCTTTCTTT.

This clone was counted once. The chain couples TRBV15 to TRBJ1-4, with a weak D call TRBD1 (6 bases). The length of the CDR3 is 15 residues. The V and J ends lost 5 bases and 5 bases respectively, with 15 bases between them. Germline V gene sequence: CDR1 LNHNV, CDR2 YYDKDF (reference sequence). CDR3 region: CATSDSRQGNEKLFF. In DNA, the CDR3 is TGTGCCACCAGCGACTCCCGGCAGGGGAATGAAAAACTGTTTTTT.

The chain joins TRBV7-8 to TRBJ2-3; perhaps TRBD2 as D (6 bases). The germline V gene encodes CDR1 SGHVS and CDR2 FQNEAQ. V was shortened by 5 bases and J by 7 bases, with 13 bases between the two germline ends. This CDR3 comprises 13 residues. CDR3 nucleotides: TGTGCCAGCAGCCGGAGGGGCGAGAATACGCAGTATTTT. It yields the protein CASSRRGENTQYF.

This chain uses TRBV7-2 with TRBJ1-4; no definite D call. This CDR3 is built from 14 residues. V was cut by 3 bases and J by 4 bases, with 9 bases left in between. Germline loops: CDR1 SGHTA, CDR2 FQGNSA. CDR3 region: CASSLESYNEKLFF. The CDR3 coding sequence is TGTGCCAGCAGCTTGGAGTCATATAATGAAAAACTGTTTTTT.

The chain carries TRBV4-3 and TRBJ1-2; perhaps TRBD1 as D (5 bases). The CDR3 has 14 amino acids. Germline values: CDR1 LGHNA, CDR2 YSLEER. V was cut by 1 base and J by 6 bases, with 12 bases left in between. This CDR3 reads CASSQVGEGHGYTF. In DNA, the CDR3 is TGCGCCAGCAGCCAAGTTGGGGAGGGACATGGCTACACCTTC.

The J gene is TRBJ2-7, the V gene TRBV19; D perhaps matches TRBD2 (5 bases). This CDR3 is 15 amino acids long. V was cut by 1 base and J by 3 bases, with 13 bases left in between. Germline CDR1 LNHDA, CDR2 SQIVND (reference sequence). This chain's CDR3 is CASSIGTSTLYEQYF. CDR3 in DNA: TGTGCCAGTAGTATAGGGACTTCAACTCTCTACGAGCAGTACTTC.

This chain connects TRBV4-3 to TRBJ1-3; D is uncertain. The CDR3 runs 12 residues. Trimming pared 1 base from V and 7 bases from J, leaving 5 bases between. Per the germline V gene, CDR1 is LGHNA and CDR2 is YSLEER. The CDR3 protein is CASSQVGNTIYF. CDR3 DNA: TGCGCCAGCAGCCAAGTGGGGAACACCATATATTTT.

V and J are TRBV1 and TRBJ2-1; the table calls TRBD2, which could not be checked here. TRBV1 is a known pseudogene. The CDR3 length is 15 residues. The CDR3 sequence: CTIHPGLAGGHEQFF. CDR3 DNA: TGCACCATTCACCCAGGACTAGCGGGGGGGCATGAGCAGTTCTTC.

The gene calls are TRBV7-2 and TRBJ2-7; no reliable D call. The CDR3 runs to 12 residues. V was pared by 5 bases and J by 3 bases, with 8 bases between. Germline V gives CDR1 SGHTA, CDR2 FQGNSA. The CDR3 DNA sequence: TGTGCCAGCAGCGCCGGTGGCTACGAGCAGTACTTC. As protein: CASSAGGYEQYF. The full variable domain, completed using reference TRBV7-2 and TRBJ2-7, is GAGVSQSPSNKVTEKGKDVELRCDPISGHTALYWYRQSLGQGLEFLIYFQGNSAPDKSGLPSDRFSAERTGGSVSTLTIQRTQQEDSAVYLCASSAGGYEQYFGPGTRLTVT.

CDR3 protein: CASSFRDSEYGYTF. The CDR3 DNA sequence: TGTGCCAGCAGCTTTCGGGATTCAGAATATGGCTACACCTTC. The V gene is TRBV5-4, the J gene TRBJ1-2; D remains ambiguous. Germline V CDR1 and CDR2: SGHNT, YYREEE (reference sequence). This CDR3 has 14 residues. V shed 2 bases and J shed 5 bases, with 13 bases lying between them. The full variable domain, rest sourced from reference TRBV5-4 and TRBJ1-2, is ETGVTQSPTHLIKTRGQQVTLRCSSQSGHNTVSWYQQALGQGPQFIFQYYREEENGRGNFPPRFSGLQFPNYSSELNVNALELDDSALYLCASSFRDSEYGYTFGSGTRLTVV.

The chain employs TRBV29-1 and TRBJ2-1; 9 bases fit TRBD1. The CDR3 runs to 13 residues. Trimming took 7 bases from V and 9 from J; bases not matched to a gene: 10. Germline lookup yields CDR1 SQVTM and CDR2 ANQGSEA. CDR3 nucleotides: TGCAGCGGTGTACTGGGACAGGGTGGTGAGCAGTTCTTC. Amino acid sequence: CSGVLGQGGEQFF.

The sample holds one count of this clone. V usage is TRBV6-5 and J usage is TRBJ1-2, with 8 bases that match TRBD1. V was pared by 0 bases and J by 4 bases, with 4 bases of the junction left unmatched. Germline V gives CDR1 MNHEY, CDR2 SVGAGI. This CDR3 contains 15 residues. CDR3: CASSYSGQGGYGYTF. In DNA form, the CDR3 reads TGTGCCAGCAGTTACTCTGGACAGGGTGGCTATGGCTACACCTTC.

This rearrangement joins TRBV28 to TRBJ2-7; D unclear. The CDR3 spans 18 residues. The ends were cut back, 5 bases at V and 2 bases at J, with 25 bases in the middle. Germline lookup yields CDR1 MDHEN and CDR2 SYDVKM. The CDR3 reads CASSTRVGERTQAYEQYF. CDR3 bases: TGTGCCAGCAGTACAAGGGTAGGAGAACGTACACAAGCCTACGAGCAGTACTTC.

The chain joins TRBV7-9 to TRBJ1-1; D is ambiguous. Trimming pared 2 bases from V and 3 bases from J, leaving 4 bases between. CDR3 size: 12 residues. CDR1 is SEHNR, CDR2 FQNEAQ, per germline (reference sequence). This CDR3 reads CASSLKDTEAFF. CDR3 in DNA: TGTGCCAGCAGCTTAAAAGACACTGAAGCTTTCTTT.

This clone was counted ten times or more. The V and J genes are TRBV4-3 and TRBJ2-3, with D perhaps assigned TRBD1 or TRBD2 (6 bases each). V was shortened by 0 bases and J by 4 bases, with 20 bases between the two germline ends. The germline V gene encodes CDR1 LGHNA and CDR2 YSLEER. The CDR3 consists of 18 residues. The CDR3 bases are TGCGCCAGCAGCCAAGAAGGGGCGGGACACAGATCTTCAGATACGCAGTATTTT. Protein product: CASSQEGAGHRSSDTQYF.

This clone appeared a single time. The CDR3 bases are TGCAGCGTTTTTGTCCCGGTTACCAGGTCCTGGACCAAAAACATTCAGTACTTC. Translated, it gives CSVFVPVTRSWTKNIQYF. This chain joins TRBV29-1 and TRBJ2-4; D not certain. V lost 5 bases to trimming and J lost 2 bases, with 25 bases between them. CDR1 and CDR2 (germline): SQVTM, ANQGSEA. The CDR3 runs 18 residues. Supplemented by reference TRBV29-1 and TRBJ2-4, the full variable domain reads SAVISQKPSRDICQRGTSLTIQCQVDSQVTMMFWYRQQPGQSLTLIATANQGSEATYESGFVIDKFPISRPNLTFSTLTVSNMSPEDSSIYLCSVFVPVTRSWTKNIQYFGAGTRLSVL.